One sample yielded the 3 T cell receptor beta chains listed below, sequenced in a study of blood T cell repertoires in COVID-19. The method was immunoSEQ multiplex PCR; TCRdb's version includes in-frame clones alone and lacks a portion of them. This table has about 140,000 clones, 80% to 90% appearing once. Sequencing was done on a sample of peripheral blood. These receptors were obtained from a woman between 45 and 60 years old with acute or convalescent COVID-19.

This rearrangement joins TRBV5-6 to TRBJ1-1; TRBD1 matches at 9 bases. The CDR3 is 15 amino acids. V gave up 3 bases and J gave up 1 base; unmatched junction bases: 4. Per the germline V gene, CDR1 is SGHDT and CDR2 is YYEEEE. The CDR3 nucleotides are TGTGCCAGCAGCTATCGGACAGGGGCGAACACTGAAGCTTTCTTT. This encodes CASSYRTGANTEAFF.

The CDR3 DNA sequence: TGTGCCAGCAGCTTAGAGAGGCCTGGGAGGGAGACCCAGTACTTC. Its protein product is CASSLERPGRETQYF. The chain uses TRBV11-2 and TRBJ2-5, with D maybe TRBD2 (6 bases). The V gene lost 0 bases and the J gene lost 5 bases, with 13 bases spanning the gap. The germline V gene encodes CDR1 SGHAT and CDR2 FQNNGV. This CDR3 spans 15 amino acids.

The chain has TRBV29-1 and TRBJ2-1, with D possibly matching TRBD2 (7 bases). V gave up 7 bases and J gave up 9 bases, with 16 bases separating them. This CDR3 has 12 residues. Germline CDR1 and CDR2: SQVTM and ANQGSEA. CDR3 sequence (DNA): TGCAGCGCCTTGAGTGGGGGGGCTGAGCAGTTCTTC. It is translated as CSALSGGAEQFF.